This TCR beta chain was found in a study of post-analysis software for immune sequencing data. The CDR3 contains 15 residues. V lost 5 bases and J 2 bases, leaving 10 bases between the germline ends. This clonotype was observed at least ten times. Its specificity is unknown. Unique molecular identifiers were carried by the TCR beta cDNA libraries. TCRdb processed the PCR reads anew with MiXCR; each CDR3 protein has one entry. The table lists roughly 570,000 distinct CDR3 sequences, 30% to 40% of them singletons, with roughly 6% in the top ten. Findings and caveats of the study: Relative to controls, patients had 4 or 5 TRBV segments at higher frequency, with TRBV5-6, TRBV5-1 and TRBV20-1 among these.

The TCR was taken from a girl under 18 with multiple sclerosis. This chain joins TRBV12-3 or TRBV12-4 and TRBJ2-6; no reliable D call. What was sequenced was blood. CDR3 loop: CASSLMTAGANVLTF. CDR3 coding DNA: TGTGCCAGCAGTCTCATGACCGCTGGGGCCAACGTCCTGACTTTC.